These 31 T cell receptor beta chains originate from one sample sequenced in a study of blood T cell repertoires in COVID-19. Clones were sequenced by immunoSEQ multiplex PCR, and TCRdb holds only the in-frame ones, with some missing. The sample records some 220,000 clones, 88% being singletons. Source material: PBMCs or T cells enriched from blood (not recorded which). Receptor source: a woman aged 25 to 39 who had recovered from COVID-19.

This clone was detected many times. The rearrangement links TRBV5-6 to TRBJ1-2; D possibly corresponds to TRBD1 (5 bases). CDR1 is SGHDT, CDR2 YYEEEE, per germline. The ends were cut back, 2 bases at V and 14 bases at J, with 13 bases in the middle. The CDR3 extends over 11 amino acids. CDR3 coding DNA: TGTGCCAGCAGCTTCAGGCGGGGGTTAACCTTC. As protein: CASSFRRGLTF.

The gene calls are TRBV5-1 and TRBJ1-2, with 8 bases fitting TRBD1. The CDR3 loop spans 17 amino acids. Germline assignment: CDR1 SGHRS and CDR2 YFSETQ. Trimming removed 1 base from V and 3 bases from J; junction bases left unmatched: 11. CDR3 sequence: CASSLKPQGAEDYGYTF. The CDR3 region has the DNA TGCGCCAGCAGCTTGAAACCCCAGGGGGCTGAAGACTATGGCTACACCTTC.

The chain joins TRBV29-1 to TRBJ2-7; 12 bases agree with TRBD2. The germline gives CDR1 SQVTM, CDR2 ANQGSEA. The CDR3 covers 16 residues. Germline trimming cut 6 bases from V and 2 bases from J; bases unmatched to any gene: 11. For the CDR3, the DNA is TGCAGCGTCCGTGATGCGACTAGCGGGGGAACCTACGAGCAGTACTTC. Translated: CSVRDATSGGTYEQYF.

The DNA for the CDR3 is TGTGCCAGCAGTTACTCAGAGTACGAGCAGTACTTC. Its protein is CASSYSEYEQYF. The rearrangement joins TRBV6-6 to TRBJ2-7; D is unclear. The CDR3 loop spans 12 amino acids. Germline V lookup: CDR1 MNHNY, CDR2 SVGAGI (reference sequence). V lost 0 bases and J 4 bases, leaving 4 bases between the germline ends.

The V and J genes are TRBV29-1 and TRBJ2-3; 9 positions match TRBD2. Germline V gene sequence: CDR1 SQVTM, CDR2 ANQGSEA. V shed 4 bases, J shed 8 bases, and the junction held 10 bases outside the gene matches. There are 14 residues in the CDR3. CDR3 bases: TGCAGCGTTGCCGGAGGCGGGGGGGCCGGTACGCAGTATTTT. This codes for CSVAGGGGAGTQYF.

The chain uses TRBV7-2 and TRBJ2-3; 9 nucleotides align to TRBD2. CDR3 size: 15 residues. The germline gives CDR1 SGHTA, CDR2 FQGNSA. V lost 3 bases and J lost 5; bases outside the gene matches: 6. The CDR3 reads CASSFSAGGGDTQYF. The CDR3 nucleotides read TGTGCCAGCAGCTTCTCAGCGGGGGGCGGAGATACGCAGTATTTT.

The chain carries TRBV23-1 and TRBJ1-2; D may be TRBD1 (6 bases). TRBV23-1 is labeled an ORF, and its function is uncertain. CDR3 size: 18 residues. V shed 7 bases and J shed 1 base, with 25 bases lying between them. CDR3 sequence: CASTRVGGDLGNNYGYTF. The DNA of the CDR3 is TGCGCCAGCACCCGCGTAGGGGGGGATTTAGGGAATAACTATGGCTACACCTTC.

The chain has TRBV11-2 and TRBJ2-3; the match to TRBD2 covers 8 bases. The CDR3 covers 15 residues. V lost 5 bases, J lost 3 bases, and 7 bases stayed unmatched. Germline lookup yields CDR1 SGHAT and CDR2 FQNNGV. In nucleotides, the CDR3 is TGTGCCAGCAGCAAGGAGCGGGGGCGGACAGATACGCAGTATTTT. It specifies CASSKERGRTDTQYF.

This chain links TRBV10-3 with TRBJ2-6; D may be TRBD2 (5 bases). Germline CDR1 reads ENHRY; CDR2 reads SYGVKD. V was cut by 3 bases and J by 3 bases, with 9 bases left in between. This CDR3 region has 15 residues. CDR3: CAISESGGGANVLTF. Here the CDR3 DNA reads TGTGCCATCAGTGAAAGCGGCGGTGGGGCCAACGTCCTGACTTTC.

This chain joins TRBV29-1 and TRBJ1-2; 8 nucleotides agree with TRBD1. The CDR3 has 12 amino acids. Germline lookup yields CDR1 SQVTM and CDR2 ANQGSEA. Trimming took 5 bases from V and 7 from J; bases not matched to a gene: 6. The CDR3 DNA sequence: TGCAGCGTTCCCTTACAGGGGGGTGGCTACACCTTC. It encodes CSVPLQGGGYTF.

This chain uses TRBV29-1 with TRBJ1-3; D unresolved. Trimming left V 1 base short and J 4 bases short, with 5 bases between. Germline loops: CDR1 SQVTM, CDR2 ANQGSEA. The CDR3 is 12 amino acids. CDR3 coding DNA: TGCAGCGTTGAAGTTCAGGGAAACACCATATATTTT. It translates to CSVEVQGNTIYF.

CDR3 DNA sequence: TGCGCCAGCAGTCACAGGCACTATGGCTACACCTTC. Its protein is CASSHRHYGYTF. The chain has TRBV23-1 and TRBJ1-2; no reliable D call. TRBV23-1 qualifies as an ORF whose function is uncertain. V gave up 3 bases and J gave up 3 bases, with 5 bases separating them. The CDR3 spans 12 residues.

With regard to this clone: A junction end diverges from the germline sequence, so it may reflect a read error. The chain has TRBV6-1 and TRBJ2-1; D unclear. From germline, CDR1 is MNHNS and CDR2 SASEGT. This CDR3 has 14 residues. For the CDR3, the DNA is TGTGCCAGCTGTGACACCGGCTCCTACAATGAGCAGTTCTTC. The encoded protein is CASCDTGSYNEQFF.

This clone was counted between two and nine times. This chain links TRBV7-2 with TRBJ2-7; D is undetermined. V gave up 3 bases and J gave up 2 bases, with 2 bases separating them. This CDR3 contains 11 residues. The germline gives CDR1 SGHTA, CDR2 FQGNSA. The CDR3 is CASSFTYEQYF. Written as DNA, the CDR3 is TGTGCCAGCAGCTTTACCTACGAGCAGTACTTC.

The chain links TRBV9 to TRBJ2-3, with 8 positions matching TRBD2. The V gene's germline CDR1 is SGDLS and CDR2 YYNGEE. The junction had 9 bases not matched to a gene; V was cut back by 3 bases and J by 0 bases. The CDR3 consists of 17 residues. The CDR3 spells CASSDGWAGGSTDTQYF. The CDR3 nucleotides read TGTGCCAGCAGCGACGGTTGGGCGGGGGGCAGCACAGATACGCAGTATTTT.

In DNA form, the CDR3 reads TGTGCCAGCAGCTTCGAAGAGACCCAGTACTTC. It is translated as CASSFEETQYF. The chain carries TRBV5-5 and TRBJ2-5; D is ambiguous. In germline, CDR1 is SGHKS, CDR2 YYEKEE (reference sequence). V lost 2 bases and J 3 bases, leaving 2 bases between the germline ends. The CDR3 length is 11 residues.

This chain joins TRBV27 and TRBJ2-7; D is perhaps TRBD2 (6 bases). Trimming left V 4 bases short and J 7 bases short, with 23 bases between. The V gene's germline CDR1 is MNHEY and CDR2 SMNVEV (reference sequence). The CDR3 is 16 amino acids. CDR3 coding DNA: TGTGCCAGCAGTTCTCTCTGGCTTAGCGGAGTCTTAGAGCAGTACTTC. This encodes CASSSLWLSGVLEQYF.

In this sample, this clone turned up a few times. The chain uses TRBV18 and TRBJ1-2; TRBD1 is a possible D gene (5 bases). V gave up 0 bases and J gave up 2 bases, with 7 bases separating them. Germline CDR1 KGHSH, CDR2 LQKENI. The CDR3 totals 14 residues. The CDR3 protein is CASSPPGQNYGYTF. The CDR3 coding sequence is TGTGCCAGCTCACCACCGGGGCAGAACTATGGCTACACCTTC.

This clone was observed a single time. This chain uses TRBV19 with TRBJ2-2; possibly TRBD1 for D (5 bases). Trimming cost V 2 bases and J 1 base, with 11 bases left between them. Germline CDR1 LNHDA, CDR2 SQIVND (reference sequence). The CDR3 runs to 16 residues. The CDR3, as DNA: TGTGCCAGTAGTATAACGAGACAGAGGAACACCGGGGAGCTGTTTTTT. Its translation: CASSITRQRNTGELFF.

The chain has TRBV12-3 or TRBV12-4 and TRBJ2-5; a weak D match, TRBD2 (5 bases). The CDR3 covers 13 residues. V was shortened by 2 bases and J by 7 bases, with 11 bases between the two germline ends. CDR3 residues: CASSLRDLVTQYF. The CDR3 DNA follows: TGTGCCAGCAGTTTACGGGATTTAGTGACCCAGTACTTC.

CDR3 sequence (DNA): TGTGCCAGCAGTTTCGGTACGGACACTGAGCAGTTCTTC. Encoded protein: CASSFGTDTEQFF. The chain employs TRBV12-3 or TRBV12-4 and TRBJ2-1; a weak D match, TRBD1 (5 bases). The CDR3 totals 13 residues. V gave up 3 bases and J gave up 9 bases, with 12 bases separating them.

This clone was seen once. This CDR3 is CASSQLVAGGQETQYF. In nucleotides, the CDR3 is TGTGCCAGCAGCCAGCTAGTAGCGGGGGGGCAGGAGACCCAGTACTTC. The chain recombines TRBV3-1 (or the pseudogene TRBV3-2) with TRBJ2-5, with 11 bases matching TRBD2. The CDR3 runs 16 residues. Trimming removed 3 bases from V and 5 bases from J; junction bases left unmatched: 8. Per germline, CDR1 LGHDT and CDR2 YNNKEL (reference sequence).

The gene calls are TRBV25-1 and TRBJ2-3; D ambiguous. The CDR3 is made up of 13 amino acids. Germline V gene sequence: CDR1 MGHDK, CDR2 SYGVNS. Trimming took off 3 bases at V and 4 bases at J, with 8 bases between the two ends. CDR3 DNA: TGTGCCAGCAGTGATATAGCCGCAGATACGCAGTATTTT. The encoded protein is CASSDIAADTQYF.

The genes are TRBV6-8 and TRBJ1-2, with TRBD1 as a possible D gene (5 bases). The CDR3 is made up of 16 amino acids. V was clipped by 0 bases and J by 0 bases, with 11 bases between them. The germline CDR1 and CDR2 sequences are MNHGY and SAAAGT. CDR3 DNA: TGTGCCAGCAGTTACTCGACACAGGAAACTAACTATGGCTACACCTTC. Translation: CASSYSTQETNYGYTF.

V usage is TRBV2 and J usage is TRBJ1-6; TRBD1 might be the D (6 bases). This CDR3 has 13 amino acids. Germline V gives CDR1 SNHLY, CDR2 FYNNEI. V dropped 7 bases and J dropped 11 bases, with 15 bases sitting between them. CDR3 protein: CASTGTLVTPLHF. The CDR3 DNA reads as TGTGCCAGCACCGGGACACTCGTTACACCCCTCCACTTT.

This clone came up once. The chain carries TRBV27 and TRBJ1-1, with D possibly TRBD1 on 5 matching bases. The CDR3 totals 11 residues. Germline V gene data show CDR1 as MNHEY and CDR2 as SMNVEV (reference sequence). V shed 3 bases and J shed 13 bases, with 12 bases lying between them. In DNA, the CDR3 is TGTGCCAGCAGTTTCAGGGCGCAGGTTTTCTTT. This codes for CASSFRAQVFF.

This clone was counted only a few times. The chain couples TRBV14 to TRBJ1-2; the D gene is possibly TRBD1 (6 bases). Germline V CDR1 and CDR2: SGHDN, FVKESK. The V and J ends lost 0 bases and 4 bases respectively, with 12 bases between them. The CDR3 runs 15 residues. The CDR3 loop is CASSQDSGATYGYTF. CDR3 in DNA: TGTGCCAGCAGCCAAGATTCAGGGGCTACCTATGGCTACACCTTC.

This chain connects TRBV6-4 to TRBJ2-2; TRBD1 might be the D (6 bases). Germline V CDR1 and CDR2: MRHNA, SNTAGT. The ends were cut back, 7 bases at V and 1 base at J, with 10 bases in the middle. The CDR3 length is 14 residues. In nucleotides, the CDR3 is TGTGCCAGCACCTTGGACAGGAACACCGGGGAGCTGTTTTTT. It specifies CASTLDRNTGELFF.

This rearrangement joins TRBV14 to TRBJ2-2, with 11 bases lining up with TRBD2. Germline V gives CDR1 SGHDN, CDR2 FVKESK. The V gene end was trimmed by 0 bases and the J gene end by 9 bases; junction bases not matched to a gene: 3. CDR3 length: 15 residues. CDR3 coding DNA: TGTGCCAGCAGCCAAGAACTAGCGGGGGTACGGGAGCTGTTTTTT. Protein: CASSQELAGVRELFF. The complete variable domain, with remaining parts taken from reference TRBV14 and TRBJ2-2, reads EAGVTQFPSHSVIEKGQTVTLRCDPISGHDNLYWYRRVMGKEIKFLLHFVKESKQDESGMPNNRFLAERTGGTYSTLKVQPAELEDSGVYFCASSQELAGVRELFFGEGSRLTVL.

V is TRBV10-3 and J is TRBJ2-1, with D tentatively TRBD2 (5 bases). CDR1 is ENHRY, CDR2 SYGVKD, per germline. The CDR3 consists of 12 residues. The ends were cut back, 9 bases at V and 8 bases at J, with 14 bases in the middle. The CDR3 loop is CAIGTHGDEQFF. In nucleotides, the CDR3 is TGTGCCATAGGTACACACGGGGATGAGCAGTTCTTC.

The chain employs TRBV7-3 and TRBJ2-3, with D tentatively TRBD1 (5 bases). Germline CDR1 SGHTA, CDR2 FQGTGA. The CDR3 contains 13 residues. Trimming took 5 bases from V and 6 from J, leaving 12 bases between them. The CDR3 DNA sequence: TGTGCCAGCAGCCTACTCCCAGGGGATACGCAGTATTTT. Its translation is CASSLLPGDTQYF.